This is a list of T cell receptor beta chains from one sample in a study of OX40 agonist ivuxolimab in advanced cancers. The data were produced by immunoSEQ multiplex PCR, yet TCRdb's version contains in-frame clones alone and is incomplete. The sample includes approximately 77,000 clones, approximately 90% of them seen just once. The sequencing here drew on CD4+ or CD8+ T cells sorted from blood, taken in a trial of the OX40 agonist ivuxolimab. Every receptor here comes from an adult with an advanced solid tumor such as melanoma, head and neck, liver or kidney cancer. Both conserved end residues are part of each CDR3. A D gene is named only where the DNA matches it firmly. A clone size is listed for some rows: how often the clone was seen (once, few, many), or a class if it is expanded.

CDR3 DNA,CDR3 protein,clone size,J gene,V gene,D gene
TGTGCCAGCAGCTTTGGAGCGGGGGTGTTTAAGGACACCGGGGAGCTGTTTTTT,CASSFGAGVFKDTGELFF,NA,TRBJ2-2,TRBV7-9,TRBD2
TGTGCCAGCAGCTTAGCAGGTCGCTCCTACGAGCAGTACTTC,CASSLAGRSYEQYF,NA,TRBJ2-7,TRBV7-2,NA
TGTGCCAGCAATCCAGCGAATAACTATGGCTACACCTTC,CASNPANNYGYTF,NA,TRBJ1-2,TRBV6-6,NA
TGTGCCAGCGCCGGGACTAGCGGCTCCTACGAGCAGTACTTC,CASAGTSGSYEQYF,NA,TRBJ2-7,TRBV5-6,TRBD2
TGCGCCAGCAGCCCCGGTTGGGGCTACACCTTC,CASSPGWGYTF,NA,TRBJ1-2,TRBV5-1,NA
TGTGCCAGCAGCTCTCGTCGGGACAGGGCGGGGGATGAGCAGTTCTTC,CASSSRRDRAGDEQFF,NA,TRBJ2-1,TRBV9,TRBD1
TGTGCCAGCCTTAACAGGGGAGTAGCCAAAAACATTCAGTACTTC,CASLNRGVAKNIQYF,NA,TRBJ2-4,TRBV11-3,TRBD1
TGTGCCAGCAGTTACTCTCCGGGACAAGAGACCCAGTACTTC,CASSYSPGQETQYF,NA,TRBJ2-5,TRBV6-6,NA
TGTGCCACCCAACTCAGGACTAGCGGGAGCGGGGTGCAGTATTTT,CATQLRTSGSGVQYF,NA,TRBJ2-3,TRBV6-1,TRBD2
TGTGCCACCAGCAGAGTTGGGGGGGCGACCAAGAACACTGAAGCTTTCTTT,CATSRVGGATKNTEAFF,NA,TRBJ1-1,TRBV15,NA
TGTGCCAGCAGCGTAGGCGGGGGGACAGGCGCCATGGGAACAGATACGCAGTATTTT,CASSVGGGTGAMGTDTQYF,NA,TRBJ2-3,TRBV9,NA
TGTGCCAGCAGCTTCCGAGGCTCGACTAGCGGTCCTGCAGGGCAGTACTTC,CASSFRGSTSGPAGQYF,NA,TRBJ2-7,TRBV7-2,TRBD2
TGTGCCAGCAGCCCAGGGACTAGCGGGGGCAATGAGCAGTTCTTC,CASSPGTSGGNEQFF,once,TRBJ2-1,TRBV7-3,TRBD2
TGTGCCAGCAGGAAAGACGCGGAGCAGTACTTC,CASRKDAEQYF,NA,TRBJ2-7,TRBV6-5,NA
TGTGCCAGCAGTCGAACAGGGGGAGGGAAGACCCAGTACTTC,CASSRTGGGKTQYF,NA,TRBJ2-5,TRBV6-5,NA
TGTGCCAGCTTCTTACTAGGCGGGAGCCTTTCCCCTGAGCAGTTCTTC,CASFLLGGSLSPEQFF,once,TRBJ2-1,TRBV7-9,TRBD2
TGCGCCAGCAGCCTGAGCGGGAGGGCCTTCGATGAGCAGTTCTTC,CASSLSGRAFDEQFF,NA,TRBJ2-1,TRBV4-3,TRBD2
TGTGCCAGCAGACCCGGACAGCTGAACACTGAAGCTTTCTTT,CASRPGQLNTEAFF,few,TRBJ1-1,TRBV27,NA
TGTGCCAGCAGCTTGTTGACAGGGGGAAATTGGTTTGAAAAACTGTTTTTT,CASSLLTGGNWFEKLFF,NA,TRBJ1-4,TRBV5-6,TRBD1
TGTGCCAGCAGTGAAAGCCGTAGCAATCAGCCCCAGCATTTT,CASSESRSNQPQHF,NA,TRBJ1-5,TRBV2,NA
TGTGCCAGCACGGGCCTGACAGGGGGCCAAGAGACCCAGTACTTC,CASTGLTGGQETQYF,NA,TRBJ2-5,TRBV6-1,TRBD1
TGTGCCAGCAAGATAGGCGGGGGGAGTGACTATGGCTACACCTTC,CASKIGGGSDYGYTF,NA,TRBJ1-2,TRBV6-1,NA
TGTGCCAGCAGTTTAAGGTTTGGGTACGAAGCTTTCTTT,CASSLRFGYEAFF,NA,TRBJ1-1,TRBV28,NA
TGTGCCAGCAGCTTAGGAGTAGCGGGAGGCCACGAGCAGTACTTC,CASSLGVAGGHEQYF,NA,TRBJ2-7,TRBV11-2,TRBD2
TGTGCCATCAGTGAGTCGTATCGGGGAGCTTTCTTT,CAISESYRGAFF,NA,TRBJ1-1,TRBV10-3,NA
TGTGCCAGCAGTTACTCGACAGGGTCCTCCTACGAGCAGTACTTC,CASSYSTGSSYEQYF,NA,TRBJ2-7,TRBV6-5,TRBD1
TGTGCCAGCAGTTACCTCAGGGGTATGGGTTCACCCCTCCACTTT,CASSYLRGMGSPLHF,once,TRBJ1-6,TRBV6-5,NA
TGTGCCAGCAGTGAAGCGCGGGCCAACTCTGGAAACACCATATATTTT,CASSEARANSGNTIYF,NA,TRBJ1-3,TRBV2,NA
TGTGCCAGCAGTCCCCCCGGGACCTACGAGCAGTACTTC,CASSPPGTYEQYF,NA,TRBJ2-7,TRBV27,NA
TGTGCCAGCTCACCACGGGCAGATACGCAGTATTTT,CASSPRADTQYF,NA,TRBJ2-3,TRBV18,NA
TGTGCCAGCAGCTTGGGCCTAACTAGTTACAATGAGCAGTTCTTC,CASSLGLTSYNEQFF,NA,TRBJ2-1,TRBV7-3,NA
TGTGCCCGCTTGAGATCAGGCTATGGCTACACCTTC,CARLRSGYGYTF,once,TRBJ1-2,TRBV30,NA
TGTGCCAGCAGCGCACAGGGGGTCGATGGCTACACCTTC,CASSAQGVDGYTF,NA,TRBJ1-2,TRBV5-4,TRBD1
TGTGCCAGCAGTGAGGGCCTTTTCTACGAGCAGTACTTC,CASSEGLFYEQYF,NA,TRBJ2-7,TRBV2,NA